One T cell receptor (beta chain) is described in this entry. The data were produced by immunoSEQ multiplex PCR, yet TCRdb's version contains in-frame clones alone and is incomplete. This table holds 45,000 to 55,000 clones, 90% to 95% found once. CDR3 size: 14 residues. Trimming took 3 bases from V and 7 from J; bases not matched to a gene: 5. Germline lookup yields CDR1 SGHRS and CDR2 YFSETQ. This sample is part of a study of T cell changes during pregnancy in multiple sclerosis. The source of this sequence is a female donor with multiple sclerosis, enrolled in a pregnancy study. Here the sequenced sample was peripheral blood, taken in the third trimester of pregnancy. The rearrangement joins TRBV5-1 to TRBJ2-1; TRBD2 aligns across 9 bases. The CDR3 loop is CASSSSGKGNEQFF. Here the CDR3 DNA reads TGCGCCAGCAGCTCTAGCGGGAAGGGGAATGAGCAGTTCTTC.